These 17 T cell receptor beta chains originate from one sample sequenced in a study of cytomegalovirus exposure and HLA in healthy donors (TCRdb year 2017). The receptor library was made with the immunoSEQ multiplex PCR assay. Here the immuneACCESS table is served through TCRdb, limited to in-frame sequences with V and J called. Missing clones are a known gap in these copies; in checked studies unresolved V genes cover under half, and the rest lacks a known reason. Within this sample are hundreds of thousands of clones, with about 90% of them counted one time only. Approximately 12% of the sample is in the top ten clones. The sample taken for sequencing was PBMCs. Every receptor here comes from a young man in good health and CMV-seropositive.

CDR3 coding DNA: TGCGCCAGCAGCTTGCACAATTGGGGACGGCAGAACACTGAAGCTTTCTTT. It encodes CASSLHNWGRQNTEAFF. This sequence joins TRBV5-1 and TRBJ1-1; a weak D match, TRBD1 (5 bases). Trimming left V 1 base short and J 1 base short, with 17 bases between. Germline V CDR1 and CDR2: SGHRS, YFSETQ. The CDR3 totals 17 residues. Variable domain in full (rest from reference TRBV5-1 and TRBJ1-1): KAGVTQTPRYLIKTRGQQVTLSCSPISGHRSVSWYQQTPGQGLQFLFEYFSETQRNKGNFPGRFSGRQFSNSRSEMNVSTLELGDSALYLCASSLHNWGRQNTEAFFGQGTRLTVV.

V usage is TRBV7-3 and J usage is TRBJ2-3; no definite D call. This CDR3 has 14 amino acids. The V and J ends lost 4 bases and 2 bases respectively, with 10 bases between them. The germline V gene has CDR1 SGHTA and CDR2 FQGTGA. The CDR3 DNA sequence: TGTGCCAGCAGCTCGGACGGACCCACAGATACGCAGTATTTT. It encodes CASSSDGPTDTQYF.

This clone has more than one count but fewer than ten. CDR3 loop: CASSWTGGHYGYTF. The DNA of the CDR3 is TGTGCCAGCAGCTGGACAGGGGGCCACTATGGCTACACCTTC. This chain connects TRBV5-5 to TRBJ1-2, with TRBD1 matching over 11 bases. J was trimmed by 3 bases and V by 3 bases; bases with no gene match: 1. This CDR3 comprises 14 residues. Germline assignment: CDR1 SGHKS and CDR2 YYEKEE (reference sequence).

This clone was picked up a small number of times. The chain combines TRBV6-6 with TRBJ1-1; no firm D call. Trimming cost V 3 bases and J 1 base, with 6 bases left between them. The length of the CDR3 is 13 residues. CDR1 MNHNY and CDR2 SVGAGI come from the germline V gene (reference sequence). The CDR3: CASSYLGNTEAFF. CDR3 nucleotide sequence: TGTGCCAGCAGTTATTTGGGGAACACTGAAGCTTTCTTT.

This chain connects TRBV4-3 to TRBJ1-2; the D is unclear. Trimming pared 0 bases from V and 4 bases from J, leaving 12 bases between. This CDR3 spans 15 amino acids. CDR1 LGHNA and CDR2 YSLEER come from the germline V gene. CDR3 region: CASSQEEQYGYGYTF. The CDR3 DNA follows: TGCGCCAGCAGCCAAGAGGAGCAATACGGCTATGGCTACACCTTC.

This chain connects TRBV5-1 to TRBJ2-4, with TRBD2 matching over 13 bases. The germline V gene has CDR1 SGHRS and CDR2 YFSETQ. The V and J ends lost 4 bases and 3 bases, in that order; junction bases with no gene match: 7. The CDR3 totals 17 residues. In DNA, the CDR3 is TGCGCCAGCAGCAGGACTAGCGGGAGTTACGACAAAAACATTCAGTACTTC. This translates into CASSRTSGSYDKNIQYF.

V and J are TRBV27 and TRBJ1-3, with D hard to call. From germline, CDR1 is MNHEY and CDR2 SMNVEV (reference sequence). Trimming pared 6 bases from V and 2 bases from J, leaving 11 bases between. The CDR3 extends over 14 amino acids. The CDR3 nucleotides read TGTGCCAGCAGCTCCCGGGGTACTGGAAACACCATATATTTT. Its translation: CASSSRGTGNTIYF.

The rearrangement uses TRBV28 and TRBJ2-7; 10 positions agree with TRBD1. After removal of 5 bases from V and 2 bases from J, the junction contained 3 bases not matched to a gene. The germline V gene encodes CDR1 MDHEN and CDR2 SYDVKM. This CDR3 contains 14 residues. In DNA form, the CDR3 reads TGTGCCAGCAGTACAGGGACAGGGGCCTACGAGCAGTACTTC. This translates into CASSTGTGAYEQYF.

V usage is TRBV28 and J usage is TRBJ1-4, with 8 bases lining up with TRBD1. V lost 5 bases, J lost 8 bases, and 10 bases stayed unmatched. CDR3 length: 15 amino acids. CDR1 is MDHEN and CDR2 is SYDVKM in the germline V gene. In DNA form, the CDR3 reads TGTGCCAGCAGTACGTTTACAGGGGGTCTCGAAAAACTGTTTTTT. Its protein is CASSTFTGGLEKLFF.

The V gene is TRBV10-3, the J gene TRBJ2-5; TRBD1 agrees at 11 bases. Germline trimming cut 5 bases from V and 7 bases from J; bases unmatched to any gene: 3. CDR1 is ENHRY, CDR2 SYGVKD, per germline. The CDR3 covers 13 residues. CDR3 amino acids: CAISTGQGGTQYF. DNA for the CDR3: TGTGCCATCAGTACGGGACAGGGGGGGACCCAGTACTTC.

V and J are TRBV5-1 and TRBJ2-7; 16 nucleotides align to TRBD2. V gave up 3 bases and J gave up 5 bases; unmatched junction bases: 8. The CDR3 is 17 residues long. Germline CDR1 and CDR2: SGHRS and YFSETQ. For the CDR3, the DNA is TGCGCCAGCAGCTCAGGGACTAGCGGGAGGGCCATCGACGAGCAGTACTTC. As protein: CASSSGTSGRAIDEQYF.

Concerning this clone: In the same sample, other DNA sequences code for this CDR3. The gene calls are TRBV4-2 and TRBJ2-7; tentative D call: TRBD2 (5 bases). Germline V CDR1 and CDR2: LGHNA, YNFKEQ. The CDR3 has 14 amino acids. Trimming took 1 base from V and 2 from J, leaving 9 bases between them. This chain's CDR3 is CASSQVTGTYEQYF. The CDR3, as DNA: TGTGCCAGCAGCCAAGTTACGGGGACCTACGAGCAGTACTTC.

V and J are TRBV28 and TRBJ1-2, with 10 positions matching TRBD1. This CDR3 region has 15 residues. V shed 5 bases and J 8 bases; nucleotides not matched to a gene: 11. CDR1 and CDR2 (germline): MDHEN, SYDVKM. CDR3 protein: CASSPARQGARGYTF. In nucleotides, the CDR3 is TGTGCCAGCAGTCCGGCCCGACAGGGGGCGCGAGGCTACACCTTC.

This rearrangement joins TRBV14 to TRBJ1-2; D is uncertain. Germline V gene data show CDR1 as SGHDN and CDR2 as FVKESK. The CDR3 contains 13 residues. Trimming took 0 bases from V and 2 from J, leaving 4 bases between them. The CDR3 here is CASSQDLNYGYTF. Here the CDR3 DNA reads TGTGCCAGCAGCCAAGATCTGAACTATGGCTACACCTTC.

V gene TRBV11-2 combines with J gene TRBJ2-1; possible D gene TRBD1, 6 bases. Germline V gene data show CDR1 as SGHAT and CDR2 as FQNNGV. With 5 bases removed from V and 5 bases from J, the gap between germline ends came to 13 bases. This CDR3 region has 14 residues. The CDR3 spells CASSPSRQDNEQFF. Here the CDR3 DNA reads TGTGCCAGCAGCCCCTCGCGACAGGACAATGAGCAGTTCTTC.

V usage is TRBV5-6 and J usage is TRBJ2-1; TRBD2 agrees at 12 bases. J was trimmed by 5 bases and V by 4 bases; bases with no gene match: 4. The length of the CDR3 is 15 residues. CDR1 and CDR2 from the germline V gene are SGHDT and YYEEEE. CDR3 amino acids: CASSELAGGHNEQFF. The CDR3 DNA reads as TGTGCCAGCAGCGAACTAGCGGGAGGCCACAATGAGCAGTTCTTC.

V usage is TRBV4-2 and J usage is TRBJ1-2; weak D call: TRBD1 (5 bases). CDR1 is LGHNA, CDR2 YNFKEQ, per germline. Trimming shortened V by 8 bases and J by 6 bases, and 16 bases separated the two germline ends. CDR3 length: 13 residues. CDR3 sequence reads: CASRRPGVDGYTF. The CDR3 nucleotides read TGTGCCAGCCGAAGACCGGGGGTTGATGGCTACACCTTC.